These 16 T cell receptor beta chains were sequenced from one sample in a study of blood T cell repertoires in COVID-19. Assay: immunoSEQ multiplex PCR; the TCRdb copy retains only in-frame clones and omits some. This sample has 250,000 to 350,000 clones, with 75% to 90% found just once. The specimen was peripheral blood. The receptors were gathered from a woman aged 50 to 60 who had recovered from COVID-19.

The rearrangement joins TRBV19 to TRBJ2-1; D perhaps matches TRBD2 (6 bases). The CDR3 loop spans 15 amino acids. The V and J ends lost 4 bases and 0 bases respectively, with 10 bases between them. From germline, CDR1 is LNHDA and CDR2 SQIVND (reference sequence). The CDR3 DNA reads TGTGCCAGTAGTAGGGACTGGAGCTCCTACAATGAGCAGTTCTTC. It is translated as CASSRDWSSYNEQFF.

The chain recombines TRBV19 with TRBJ1-1; tentative D call: TRBD1 (6 bases). The V and J ends lost 6 bases and 5 bases respectively, with 16 bases between them. This CDR3 spans 14 amino acids. CDR1 is LNHDA, CDR2 SQIVND, per germline (reference sequence). CDR3 protein: CASSPGHQGTEAFF. In DNA, the CDR3 is TGTGCCAGTAGCCCGGGACACCAGGGGACTGAAGCTTTCTTT.

The chain uses TRBV30 and TRBJ2-1; D unresolved. The CDR3 covers 12 residues. V was cut by 7 bases and J by 0 bases, with 7 bases left in between. The germline CDR1 and CDR2 sequences are GTSNPN and SVGIG (reference sequence). CDR3 DNA sequence: TGTGCCTTGGAGAGCTCCTACAATGAGCAGTTCTTC. Amino acid sequence: CALESSYNEQFF.

The V call is TRBV29-1, the J call TRBJ2-1; D is undetermined. The germline gives CDR1 SQVTM, CDR2 ANQGSEA. V lost 7 bases, J lost 6 bases, and 7 bases lay in between. This CDR3 has 10 residues. The CDR3 is CSGGSNEQFF. The CDR3 DNA reads as TGCAGCGGCGGAAGCAATGAGCAGTTCTTC.

This chain joins TRBV6-2 or TRBV6-3 and TRBJ2-2; tentative D call: TRBD1 (6 bases). Germline CDR1 and CDR2: MNHEY and SVGEGT. The CDR3 has 17 residues. V lost 6 bases and J 7 bases, leaving 24 bases between the germline ends. The CDR3 DNA is TGTGCCAGCAGCCGAGGGTTTAGGGGGACGTTCCGCGGGGAGCTGTTTTTT. Translating it yields CASSRGFRGTFRGELFF.

V usage is TRBV5-1 and J usage is TRBJ2-7, with TRBD2 matching 11 bases. Germline V gene sequence: CDR1 SGHRS, CDR2 YFSETQ. V gave up 1 base and J gave up 7 bases; unmatched junction bases: 4. This CDR3 comprises 14 residues. Here the CDR3 reads CASSLTSGSGEQYF. The CDR3 coding sequence is TGCGCCAGCAGCTTGACTAGCGGGAGCGGAGAGCAGTACTTC.

The chain joins TRBV2 to TRBJ1-5; D remains ambiguous. Trimming took 1 base from V and 9 from J, leaving 10 bases between them. CDR1 is SNHLY, CDR2 FYNNEI, per germline. The CDR3 has 13 residues. CDR3 coding DNA: TGTGCCAGCAGTGAAGTGAGAGATCGGCCCCAGCATTTT. Protein product: CASSEVRDRPQHF. Full variable domain (rest looked up from reference TRBV2 and TRBJ1-5): EPEVTQTPSHQVTQMGQEVILRCVPISNHLYFYWYRQILGQKVEFLVSFYNNEISEKSEIFDDQFSVERPDGSNFTLKIRSTKLEDSAMYFCASSEVRDRPQHFGDGTRLSIL.

The gene calls are TRBV6-2 or TRBV6-3 and TRBJ2-7; possibly TRBD2 for D (7 bases). The germline V gene has CDR1 MNHEY and CDR2 SVGEGT. This CDR3 contains 13 residues. Trimming removed 6 bases from V and 6 bases from J, with 15 bases in between. CDR3: CASSLRGGGEQYF. DNA for the CDR3: TGTGCCAGCAGCCTGAGAGGGGGGGGCGAGCAGTACTTC.

The chain links TRBV28 to TRBJ1-2; D may be TRBD1 (5 bases). Trimming cost V 5 bases and J 8 bases, with 15 bases left between them. CDR1 and CDR2 (germline): MDHEN, SYDVKM. The CDR3 is 13 amino acids. The CDR3, as DNA: TGTGCCAGCAGTCCCTGGGCAGGACAAGGCTACACCTTC. Translation gives CASSPWAGQGYTF.

The V gene is TRBV29-1, the J gene TRBJ2-7; the D is unclear. Germline V gene data show CDR1 as SQVTM and CDR2 as ANQGSEA. This CDR3 has 11 residues. Trimming removed 0 bases at V and 6 bases at J, with 6 bases between. CDR3 loop: CSVEDLVEQYF. The CDR3 region has the DNA TGCAGCGTTGAAGATCTTGTCGAGCAGTACTTC.

The rearrangement links TRBV28 to TRBJ2-5; D unclear. Germline V gives CDR1 MDHEN, CDR2 SYDVKM. V lost 6 bases to trimming and J lost 3 bases, with 5 bases between them. The CDR3 is 11 residues long. This CDR3 is CASSREETQYF. Here the CDR3 DNA reads TGTGCCAGCAGCCGAGAAGAGACCCAGTACTTC.

The V and J genes are TRBV7-7 and TRBJ2-7, with 8 bases that match TRBD1. The CDR3 extends over 16 amino acids. CDR1 is SSHAT, CDR2 FNYEAQ, per germline (reference sequence). CDR3 residues: CATPWTGPTYDWGQYF. The CDR3 DNA reads TGTGCTACCCCGTGGACAGGGCCGACCTATGACTGGGGGCAGTACTTC.

V usage is TRBV9 and J usage is TRBJ1-2; no definite D call. The V end was cut by 4 bases, the J end by 1 base, with 14 bases between. The CDR3 has 15 residues. Germline lookup yields CDR1 SGDLS and CDR2 YYNGEE. The CDR3 sequence: CASSFYDMRNYGYTF. As DNA, the CDR3 is TGTGCCAGCAGCTTTTATGACATGCGTAACTATGGCTACACCTTC.

This rearrangement joins TRBV11-3 to TRBJ1-1, with 11 bases matching TRBD1. The germline V gene encodes CDR1 SGHNT and CDR2 YENEEA. CDR3 length: 16 amino acids. Trimming took 5 bases from V and 5 from J; bases not matched to a gene: 10. CDR3 protein: CASSPSGTGGRTEAFF. The CDR3 DNA is TGTGCCAGCAGCCCCTCCGGGACAGGGGGACGGACTGAAGCTTTCTTT.

The chain combines TRBV4-1 with TRBJ1-2, with 10 nucleotides matching TRBD1. Germline loops: CDR1 MGHRA, CDR2 YSYEKL. CDR3 length equals 19 residues. J lost 2 bases, V lost 4 bases, and 16 bases had no gene match. CDR3 bases: TGCGCCAGCAGCCCGAGCCCCGGGACAGGGGAGGCCCTCAACTATGGCTACACCTTC. This translates into CASSPSPGTGEALNYGYTF.

V and J are TRBV2 and TRBJ2-5, with 7 bases fitting TRBD2. Losses at the gene ends were 6 bases for V and 5 bases for J; bases not matched to a gene: 3. The CDR3 length is 12 residues. Germline CDR1 SNHLY, CDR2 FYNNEI. CDR3 loop: CASSGLGETQYF. The CDR3 region has the DNA TGTGCCAGCAGCGGACTAGGGGAGACCCAGTACTTC.